Each of the 12 T cell receptor beta chains below was sequenced from the same sample in a study of T cells in Graves' hyperthyroidism and ophthalmopathy. Researchers amplified the TCR beta CDR3 regions from RNA transcripts. HTBI primers were employed in a first-round RT-PCR of the TCR CDR3. TCRdb re-called the multiplex PCR reads through MiXCR, storing one row per CDR3 protein. The profile covers about 540,000 distinct CDR3 sequences, with around 46% appearing a single time and nearly 8.5% taken by the ten largest. Sample: peripheral blood or thyroid tissue (not recorded which). Source of these receptors: a young woman with Graves' hyperthyroidism.

This clonotype was detected only once. The V call is TRBV2, the J call TRBJ2-5, with D hard to call. In germline, CDR1 is SNHLY, CDR2 FYNNEI. The CDR3 has 13 amino acids. V gave up 0 bases and J gave up 3 bases, with 5 bases separating them. The CDR3 loop reads CASSEASEETQYF. Written as DNA, the CDR3 is TGTGCCAGCAGTGAAGCTAGTGAAGAGACCCAGTACTTC.

This clonotype came up many times. The V call is TRBV7-9, the J call TRBJ1-5; TRBD1 matches at 10 bases. Per germline, CDR1 SEHNR and CDR2 FQNEAQ (reference sequence). CDR3 length: 14 residues. Trimming at V came to 3 bases and at J to 6 bases, leaving 2 bases not matched to a gene. The CDR3 sequence is CASSFGQGVQPQHF. The CDR3 nucleotides read TGTGCCAGCAGCTTCGGACAGGGGGTTCAGCCCCAGCATTTT.

The V gene is TRBV20-1, the J gene TRBJ2-5; 10 bases map to TRBD2. The V segment lost 3 bases and the J segment 5 bases; nucleotides outside the gene matches: 6. This CDR3 contains 14 residues. CDR1 is DFQATT, CDR2 SNEGSKA, per germline (reference sequence). CDR3 protein: CSASKGLATETQYF. The CDR3 DNA sequence: TGCAGTGCTAGTAAGGGACTAGCGACTGAGACCCAGTACTTC.

Notes on this clonotype: A read error may explain this, as a much larger clone is one base away. Likely a read error: the CDR3 ends without its conserved phenylalanine or tryptophan. The chain has TRBV6-1 and TRBJ1-2; tentatively, D is TRBD1 (6 bases). CDR1 and CDR2 (germline): MNHNS, SASEGT. This CDR3 comprises 15 residues. The CDR3 nucleotides are TGTGCCATCAGTGAAGCCCGGGGGCGAGGCTATGGCTACACCCTC. Protein sequence: CAISEARGRGYGYTL.

The rearrangement joins TRBV7-2 to TRBJ1-1; TRBD1 matches at 8 bases. The CDR3 length is 14 residues. With V trimmed by 5 bases and J by 4 bases, 6 bases remained unmatched. Per germline, CDR1 SGHTA and CDR2 FQGNSA. The CDR3 reads CASSQTGGSTEAFF. DNA of the CDR3: TGTGCCAGCAGCCAAACAGGGGGTAGCACTGAAGCTTTCTTT. Drawing the rest from reference TRBV7-2 and TRBJ1-1, the complete variable domain is GAGVSQSPSNKVTEKGKDVELRCDPISGHTALYWYRQSLGQGLEFLIYFQGNSAPDKSGLPSDRFSAERTGGSVSTLTIQRTQQEDSAVYLCASSQTGGSTEAFFGQGTRLTVV.

J is TRBJ1-1 and V is TRBV5-1; possibly TRBD1 for D (5 bases). Trimming shortened V by 3 bases and J by 3 bases, and 18 bases separated the two germline ends. Germline CDR1 is SGHRS and CDR2 is YFSETQ. This CDR3 comprises 16 residues. For the CDR3, the DNA is TGCGCCAGCAGCTGGCGGGACCGCACGTGGGACACTGAAGCTTTCTTT. Its translation is CASSWRDRTWDTEAFF.

This rearrangement joins TRBV20-1 to TRBJ1-3; 7 bases align to TRBD1. Per the germline V gene, CDR1 is DFQATT and CDR2 is SNEGSKA (reference sequence). V dropped 6 bases and J dropped 2; count of bases not matched to a gene: 7. The CDR3 spans 14 residues. CDR3 in amino acids: CSARGQTTGNTIYF. DNA of the CDR3: TGCAGTGCCCGGGGACAGACCACTGGAAACACCATATATTTT.

On this clonotype itself: One end of the junction does not line up with germline, which may come from a read error. The chain uses TRBV7-9 and TRBJ1-6; 9 bases match TRBD1. The CDR3 spans 16 residues. The germline V gene has CDR1 SEHNR and CDR2 FQNEAQ (reference sequence). Here the CDR3 DNA reads TGCGCCAGCAGCCCCCACGGACAGGGGAACAATTCACCCCTCCACTTT. Protein product: CASSPHGQGNNSPLHF.

This clonotype was found many times. The chain links TRBV2 to TRBJ1-3; D is possibly TRBD1 (5 bases). Germline V gene lookup returns CDR1 SNHLY and CDR2 FYNNEI. Trimming took 8 bases from V and 2 from J, leaving 13 bases between them. This CDR3 has 14 amino acids. For the CDR3, the DNA is TGTGCCAGCGGGGGGTCGCAGCCTGGAAACACCATATATTTT. Protein: CASGGSQPGNTIYF.

This clonotype was seen ten or more times. The chain links TRBV2 to TRBJ1-1, with 7 nucleotides matching TRBD1. The germline V gene has CDR1 SNHLY and CDR2 FYNNEI. The CDR3 extends over 15 amino acids. V lost 1 base, J lost 4 bases, and 6 bases stayed unmatched. CDR3: CASSEEGTVGTEAFF. The DNA of the CDR3 is TGTGCCAGCAGTGAAGAGGGGACAGTTGGCACTGAAGCTTTCTTT.

V gene TRBV20-1 combines with J gene TRBJ1-5; no clear D gene. Per germline, CDR1 DFQATT and CDR2 SNEGSKA (reference sequence). Between the trimmed V and J ends, which lost 4 bases and 2 bases, there was a span of 9 bases. The CDR3 has 13 amino acids. CDR3 sequence: CSATREGNQPQHF. Here the CDR3 DNA reads TGCAGTGCTACAAGAGAGGGCAATCAGCCCCAGCATTTT.

The chain uses TRBV7-2 and TRBJ2-7; 9 nucleotides line up with TRBD1. V dropped 5 bases and J dropped 6; count of bases not matched to a gene: 5. Germline CDR1 SGHTA, CDR2 FQGNSA. The CDR3 covers 13 residues. The CDR3 reads CASSTGQGFEQYF. The CDR3, as DNA: TGTGCCAGCAGCACGGGACAGGGATTCGAGCAGTACTTC.